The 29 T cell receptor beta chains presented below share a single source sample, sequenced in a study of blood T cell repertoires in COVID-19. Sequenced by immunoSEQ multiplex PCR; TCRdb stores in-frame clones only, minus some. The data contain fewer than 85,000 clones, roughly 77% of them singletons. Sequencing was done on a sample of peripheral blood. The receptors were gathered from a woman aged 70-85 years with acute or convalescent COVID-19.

The CDR3 protein is CASSPSREGNQPQHF. The CDR3 coding sequence is TGTGCCAGTAGCCCATCAAGGGAGGGCAATCAGCCCCAGCATTTT. The genes are TRBV19 and TRBJ1-5; D is unresolved. Trimming took 6 bases from V and 2 from J, leaving 14 bases between them. CDR3 length equals 15 residues. Germline lookup yields CDR1 LNHDA and CDR2 SQIVND (reference sequence).

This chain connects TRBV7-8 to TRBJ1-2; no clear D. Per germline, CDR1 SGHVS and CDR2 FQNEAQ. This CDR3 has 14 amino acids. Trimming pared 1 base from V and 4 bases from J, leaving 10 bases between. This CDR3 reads CASSLGLGSYGYTF. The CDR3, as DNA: TGTGCCAGCAGCTTAGGTCTGGGGAGCTATGGCTACACCTTC.

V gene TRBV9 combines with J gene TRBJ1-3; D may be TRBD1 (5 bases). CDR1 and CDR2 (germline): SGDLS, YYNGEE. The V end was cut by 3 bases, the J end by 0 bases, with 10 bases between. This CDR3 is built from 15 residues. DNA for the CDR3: TGTGCCAGCAGCGAGGAGGGACGCTCTGGAAACACCATATATTTT. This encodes CASSEEGRSGNTIYF. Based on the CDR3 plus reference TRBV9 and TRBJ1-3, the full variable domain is DSGVTQTPKHLITATGQRVTLRCSPRSGDLSVYWYQQSLDQGLQFLIQYYNGEERAKGNILERFSAQQFPDLHSELNLSSLELGDSALYFCASSEEGRSGNTIYFGEGSWLTVV.

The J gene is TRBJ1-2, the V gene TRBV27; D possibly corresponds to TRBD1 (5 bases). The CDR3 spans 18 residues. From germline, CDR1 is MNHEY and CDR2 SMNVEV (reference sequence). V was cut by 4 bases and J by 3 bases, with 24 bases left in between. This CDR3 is CASSSGRTRRGYDYGYTF. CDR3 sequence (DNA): TGTGCCAGCAGTTCGGGGAGAACAAGGAGGGGTTACGACTATGGCTACACCTTC.

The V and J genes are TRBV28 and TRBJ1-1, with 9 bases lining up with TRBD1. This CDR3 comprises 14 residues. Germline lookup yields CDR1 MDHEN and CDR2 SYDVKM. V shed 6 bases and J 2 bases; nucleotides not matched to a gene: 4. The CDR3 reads CASSRTGGNTEAFF. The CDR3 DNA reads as TGTGCCAGCAGCCGAACAGGGGGCAACACTGAAGCTTTCTTT.

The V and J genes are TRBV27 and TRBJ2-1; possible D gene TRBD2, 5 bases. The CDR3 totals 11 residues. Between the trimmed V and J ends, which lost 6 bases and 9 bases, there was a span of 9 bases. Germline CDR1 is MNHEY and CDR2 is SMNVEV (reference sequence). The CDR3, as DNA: TGTGCCAGCAGCTCGAGGGTTGAGCAGTTCTTC. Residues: CASSSRVEQFF.

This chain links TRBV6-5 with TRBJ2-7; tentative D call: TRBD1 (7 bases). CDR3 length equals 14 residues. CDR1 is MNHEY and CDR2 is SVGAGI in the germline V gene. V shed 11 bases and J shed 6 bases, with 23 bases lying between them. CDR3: CAVLSRRGQGEQYF. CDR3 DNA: TGTGCCGTACTTAGCCGGAGGGGGCAGGGCGAGCAGTACTTC.

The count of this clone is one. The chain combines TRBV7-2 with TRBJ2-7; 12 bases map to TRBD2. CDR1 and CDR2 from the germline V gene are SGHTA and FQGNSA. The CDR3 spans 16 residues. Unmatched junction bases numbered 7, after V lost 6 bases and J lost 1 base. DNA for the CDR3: TGTGCCAGCAGGATTTCGACTAGCGGGGGTTCCTACGAGCAGTACTTC. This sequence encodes CASRISTSGGSYEQYF.

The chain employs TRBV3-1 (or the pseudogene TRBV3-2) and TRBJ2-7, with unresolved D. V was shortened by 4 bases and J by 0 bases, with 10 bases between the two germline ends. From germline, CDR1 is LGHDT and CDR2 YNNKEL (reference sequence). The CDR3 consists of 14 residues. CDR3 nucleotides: TGTGCCAGCAGCCCTACCTATAGCTCCTACGAGCAGTACTTC. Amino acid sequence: CASSPTYSSYEQYF.

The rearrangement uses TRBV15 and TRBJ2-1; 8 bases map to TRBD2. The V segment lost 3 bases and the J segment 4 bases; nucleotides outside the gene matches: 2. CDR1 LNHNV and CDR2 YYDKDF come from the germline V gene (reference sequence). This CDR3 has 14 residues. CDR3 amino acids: CATSSSGAYNEQFF. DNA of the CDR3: TGTGCCACCAGCAGTAGCGGGGCTTACAATGAGCAGTTCTTC.

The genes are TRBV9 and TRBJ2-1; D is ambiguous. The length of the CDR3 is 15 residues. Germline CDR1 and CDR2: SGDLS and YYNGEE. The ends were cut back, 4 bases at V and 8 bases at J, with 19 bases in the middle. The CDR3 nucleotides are TGTGCCAGCAGCCCCCGTGGGCCGGTCCTCCATGAGCAGTTCTTC. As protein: CASSPRGPVLHEQFF.

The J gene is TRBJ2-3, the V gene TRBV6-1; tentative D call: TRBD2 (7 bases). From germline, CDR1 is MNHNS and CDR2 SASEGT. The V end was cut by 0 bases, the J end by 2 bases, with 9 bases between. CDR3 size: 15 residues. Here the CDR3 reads CASSEAGGATDTQYF. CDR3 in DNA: TGTGCCAGCAGTGAAGCAGGGGGGGCCACAGATACGCAGTATTTT.

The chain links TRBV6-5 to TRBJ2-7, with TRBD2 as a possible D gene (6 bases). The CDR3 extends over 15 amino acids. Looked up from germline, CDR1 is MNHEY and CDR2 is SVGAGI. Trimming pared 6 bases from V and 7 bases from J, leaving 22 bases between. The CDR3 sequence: CASRYFRDSSKEQYF. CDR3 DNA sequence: TGTGCCAGCAGATATTTCCGGGACTCAAGTAAGGAGCAGTACTTC.

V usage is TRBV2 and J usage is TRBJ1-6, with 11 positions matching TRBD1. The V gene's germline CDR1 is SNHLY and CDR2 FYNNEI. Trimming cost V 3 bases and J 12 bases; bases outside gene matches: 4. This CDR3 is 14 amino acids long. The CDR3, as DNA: TGTGCCAGCAGTGAGGACAGGGGGCGGATACCCCTCCACTTT. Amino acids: CASSEDRGRIPLHF.

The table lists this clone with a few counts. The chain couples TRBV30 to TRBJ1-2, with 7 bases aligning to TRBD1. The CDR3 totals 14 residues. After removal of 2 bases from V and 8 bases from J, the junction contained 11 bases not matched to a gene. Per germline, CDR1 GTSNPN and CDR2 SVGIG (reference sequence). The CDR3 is CAWSIRQGPGGYTF. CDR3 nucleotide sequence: TGTGCCTGGAGTATACGACAGGGCCCGGGAGGCTACACCTTC. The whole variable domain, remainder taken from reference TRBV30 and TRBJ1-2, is SQTIHQWPATLVQPVGSPLSLECTVEGTSNPNLYWYRQAAGRGLQLLFYSVGIGQISSEVPQNLSASRPQDRQFILSSKKLLLSDSGFYLCAWSIRQGPGGYTFGSGTRLTVV.

The CDR3 DNA reads as TGTGCCAGCAGCCTGGGACATAGGAATGAAAAACTGTTTTTT. This gives the protein CASSLGHRNEKLFF. The chain recombines TRBV11-2 with TRBJ1-4; possibly TRBD1 for D (6 bases). In germline, CDR1 is SGHAT, CDR2 FQNNGV. This CDR3 is 14 amino acids long. Trimming left V 5 bases short and J 5 bases short, with 12 bases between.

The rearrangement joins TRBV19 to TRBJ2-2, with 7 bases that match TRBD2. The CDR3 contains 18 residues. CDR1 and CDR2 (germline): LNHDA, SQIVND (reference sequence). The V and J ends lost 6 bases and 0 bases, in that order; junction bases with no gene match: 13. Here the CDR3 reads CASRVWGGRTPNTGELFF. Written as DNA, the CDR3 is TGTGCCAGTAGGGTATGGGGCGGGAGAACTCCGAACACCGGGGAGCTGTTTTTT.

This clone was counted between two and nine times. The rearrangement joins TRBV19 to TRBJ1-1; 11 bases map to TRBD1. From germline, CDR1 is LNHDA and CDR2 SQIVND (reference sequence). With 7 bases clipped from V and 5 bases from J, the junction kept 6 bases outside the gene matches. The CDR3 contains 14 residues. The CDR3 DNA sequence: TGTGCCAGTACCGAGGACAGGGGGCGGACTGAAGCTTTCTTT. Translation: CASTEDRGRTEAFF.

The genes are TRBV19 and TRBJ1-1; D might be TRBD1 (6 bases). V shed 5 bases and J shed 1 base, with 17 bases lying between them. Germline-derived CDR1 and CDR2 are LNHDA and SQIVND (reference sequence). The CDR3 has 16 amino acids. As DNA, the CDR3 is TGTGCCAGTAGTCCTCGACAGGTAGGGAGGAACACTGAAGCTTTCTTT. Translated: CASSPRQVGRNTEAFF. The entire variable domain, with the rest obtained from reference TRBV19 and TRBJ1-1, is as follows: DGGITQSPKYLFRKEGQNVTLSCEQNLNHDAMYWYRQDPGQGLRLIYYSQIVNDFQKGDIAEGYSVSREKKESFPLTVTSAQKNPTAFYLCASSPRQVGRNTEAFFGQGTRLTVV.

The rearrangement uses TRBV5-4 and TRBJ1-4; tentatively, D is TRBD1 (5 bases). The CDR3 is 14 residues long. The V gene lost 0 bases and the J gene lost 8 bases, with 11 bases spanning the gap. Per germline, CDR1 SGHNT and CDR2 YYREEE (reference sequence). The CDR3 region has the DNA TGTGCCAGCAGCTTGGAAGGGGTGGTGGAAAAACTGTTTTTT. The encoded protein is CASSLEGVVEKLFF.

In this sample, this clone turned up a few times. The CDR3 reads CASSEGTGGGTTEAFF. As DNA, the CDR3 is TGTGCCAGCAGTGAAGGGACAGGGGGAGGAACCACTGAAGCTTTCTTT. The chain uses TRBV6-1 and TRBJ1-1, with TRBD1 identical over 10 bases. This CDR3 region has 16 residues. Germline V gives CDR1 MNHNS, CDR2 SASEGT. Losses at the gene ends were 1 base for V and 4 bases for J; bases not matched to a gene: 6.

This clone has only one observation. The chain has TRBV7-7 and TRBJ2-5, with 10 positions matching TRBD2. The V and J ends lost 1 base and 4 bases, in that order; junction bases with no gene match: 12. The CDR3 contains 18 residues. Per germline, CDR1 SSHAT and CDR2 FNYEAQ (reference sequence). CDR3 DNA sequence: TGTGCCAGCAGCTTAGGCCAGGCTAGCGGGGGCTCCCGAGAGACCCAGTACTTC. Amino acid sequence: CASSLGQASGGSRETQYF.

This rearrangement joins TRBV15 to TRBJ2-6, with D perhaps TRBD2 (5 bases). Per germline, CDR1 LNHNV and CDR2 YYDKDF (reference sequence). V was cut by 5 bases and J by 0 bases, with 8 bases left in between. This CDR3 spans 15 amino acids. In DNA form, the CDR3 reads TGTGCCACCAGCGAGAGGGTCTCTGGGGCCAACGTCCTGACTTTC. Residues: CATSERVSGANVLTF.

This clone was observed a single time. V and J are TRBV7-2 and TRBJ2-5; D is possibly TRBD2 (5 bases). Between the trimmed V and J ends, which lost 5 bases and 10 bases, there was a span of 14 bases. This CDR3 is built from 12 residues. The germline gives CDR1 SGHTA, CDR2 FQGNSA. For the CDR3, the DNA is TGTGCCAGCAGCGCCTCCGCGGCGGGCCAGTACTTC. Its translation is CASSASAAGQYF.

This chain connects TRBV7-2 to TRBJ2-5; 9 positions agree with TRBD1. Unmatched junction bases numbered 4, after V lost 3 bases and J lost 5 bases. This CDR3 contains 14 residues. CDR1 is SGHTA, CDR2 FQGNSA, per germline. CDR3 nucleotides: TGTGCCAGCAGCTTTGACAGGGGGAGGGAGACCCAGTACTTC. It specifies CASSFDRGRETQYF.

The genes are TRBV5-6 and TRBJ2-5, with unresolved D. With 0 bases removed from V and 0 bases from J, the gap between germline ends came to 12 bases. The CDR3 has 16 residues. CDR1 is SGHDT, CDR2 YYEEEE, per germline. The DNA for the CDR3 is TGTGCCAGCAGCTTGGCGTCCAAACGGTACCAAGAGACCCAGTACTTC. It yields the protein CASSLASKRYQETQYF. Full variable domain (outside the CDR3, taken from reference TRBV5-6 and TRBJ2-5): DAGVTQSPTHLIKTRGQQVTLRCSPKSGHDTVSWYQQALGQGPQFIFQYYEEEERQRGNFPDRFSGHQFPNYSSELNVNALLLGDSALYLCASSLASKRYQETQYFGPGTRLLVL.

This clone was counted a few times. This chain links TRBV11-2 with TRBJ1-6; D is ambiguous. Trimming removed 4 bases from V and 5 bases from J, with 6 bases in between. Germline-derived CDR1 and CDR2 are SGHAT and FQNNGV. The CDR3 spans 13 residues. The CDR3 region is CASSSGDNSPLHF. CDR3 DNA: TGTGCCAGCAGCTCCGGTGATAATTCACCCCTCCACTTT.

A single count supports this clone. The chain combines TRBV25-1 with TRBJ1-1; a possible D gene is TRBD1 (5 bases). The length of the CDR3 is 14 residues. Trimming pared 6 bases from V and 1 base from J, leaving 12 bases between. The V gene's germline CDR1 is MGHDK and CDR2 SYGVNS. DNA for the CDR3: TGTGCCAGCAGGTCAAACGGGGGGAACACTGAAGCTTTCTTT. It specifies CASRSNGGNTEAFF. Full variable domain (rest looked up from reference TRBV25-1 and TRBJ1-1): EADIYQTPRYLVIGTGKKITLECSQTMGHDKMYWYQQDPGMELHLIHYSYGVNSTEKGDLSSESTVSRIRTEHFPLTLESARPSHTSQYLCASRSNGGNTEAFFGQGTRLTVV.

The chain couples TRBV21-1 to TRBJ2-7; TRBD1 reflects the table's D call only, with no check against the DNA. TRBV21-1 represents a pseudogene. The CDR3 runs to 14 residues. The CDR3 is CASRDRIPPYEQYF. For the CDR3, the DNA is TGTGCCAGCCGTGACAGGATTCCCCCCTACGAGCAGTACTTC.